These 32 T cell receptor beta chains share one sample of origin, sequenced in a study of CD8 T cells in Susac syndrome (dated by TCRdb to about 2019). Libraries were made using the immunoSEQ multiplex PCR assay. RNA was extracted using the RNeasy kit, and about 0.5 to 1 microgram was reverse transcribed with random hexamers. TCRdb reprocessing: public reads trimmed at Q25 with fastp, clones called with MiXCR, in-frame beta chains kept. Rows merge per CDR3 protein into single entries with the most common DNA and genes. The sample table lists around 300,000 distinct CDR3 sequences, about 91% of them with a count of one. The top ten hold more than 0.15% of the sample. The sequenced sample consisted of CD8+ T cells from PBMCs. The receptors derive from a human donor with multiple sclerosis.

Here the CDR3 reads CATSRDRGARVETQYF. CDR3 DNA sequence: TGTGCCACCAGCAGAGATAGGGGGGCGCGGGTCGAGACCCAGTACTTC. The chain joins TRBV15 to TRBJ2-5, with D perhaps being TRBD1 or TRBD2 (6 bases each). CDR1 and CDR2 (germline): LNHNV, YYDKDF (reference sequence). This CDR3 has 16 residues. V lost 0 bases to trimming and J lost 5 bases, with 16 bases between them.

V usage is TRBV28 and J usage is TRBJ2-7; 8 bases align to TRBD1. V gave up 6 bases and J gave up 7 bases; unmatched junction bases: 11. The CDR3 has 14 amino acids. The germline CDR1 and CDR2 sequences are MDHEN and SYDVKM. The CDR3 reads CASRWGDRPGEQYF. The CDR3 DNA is TGTGCCAGCAGGTGGGGGGACAGGCCGGGGGAGCAGTACTTC.

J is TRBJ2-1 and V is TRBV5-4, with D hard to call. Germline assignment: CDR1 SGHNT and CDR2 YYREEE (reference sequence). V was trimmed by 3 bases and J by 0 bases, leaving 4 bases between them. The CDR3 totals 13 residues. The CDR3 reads CASSWASYNEQFF. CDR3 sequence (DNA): TGTGCCAGCAGCTGGGCCTCCTACAATGAGCAGTTCTTC.

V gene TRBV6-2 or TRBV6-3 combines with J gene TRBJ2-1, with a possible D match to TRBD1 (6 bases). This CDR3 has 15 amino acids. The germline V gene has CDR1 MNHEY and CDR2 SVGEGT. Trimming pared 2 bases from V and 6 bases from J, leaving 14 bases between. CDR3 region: CASSYGQGFLNEQFF. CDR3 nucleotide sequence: TGTGCCAGCAGTTACGGGCAGGGGTTCCTCAATGAGCAGTTCTTC.

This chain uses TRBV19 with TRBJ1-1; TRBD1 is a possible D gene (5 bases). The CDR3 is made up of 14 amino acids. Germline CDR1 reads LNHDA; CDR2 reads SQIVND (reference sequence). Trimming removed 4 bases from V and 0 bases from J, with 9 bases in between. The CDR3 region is CASSNSGMNTEAFF. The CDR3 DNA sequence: TGTGCCAGTAGTAATTCAGGGATGAACACTGAAGCTTTCTTT.

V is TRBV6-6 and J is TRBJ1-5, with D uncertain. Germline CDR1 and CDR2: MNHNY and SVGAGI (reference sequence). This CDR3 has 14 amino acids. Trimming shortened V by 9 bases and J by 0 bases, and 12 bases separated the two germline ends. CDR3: CASQSVNSNQPQHF. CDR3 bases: TGTGCCAGTCAGTCGGTTAATAGCAATCAGCCCCAGCATTTT.

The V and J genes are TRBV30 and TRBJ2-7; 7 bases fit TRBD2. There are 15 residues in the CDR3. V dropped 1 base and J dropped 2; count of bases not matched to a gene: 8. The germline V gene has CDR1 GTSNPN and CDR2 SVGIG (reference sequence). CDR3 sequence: CAWSGHRLAPYEQYF. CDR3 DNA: TGTGCCTGGAGTGGTCACCGACTAGCCCCCTACGAGCAGTACTTC. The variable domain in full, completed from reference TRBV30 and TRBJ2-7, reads SQTIHQWPATLVQPVGSPLSLECTVEGTSNPNLYWYRQAAGRGLQLLFYSVGIGQISSEVPQNLSASRPQDRQFILSSKKLLLSDSGFYLCAWSGHRLAPYEQYFGPGTRLTVT.

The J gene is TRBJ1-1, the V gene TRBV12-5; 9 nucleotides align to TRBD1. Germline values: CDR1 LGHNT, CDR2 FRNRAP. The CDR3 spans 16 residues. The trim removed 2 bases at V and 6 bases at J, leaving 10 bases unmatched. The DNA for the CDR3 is TGTGCTAGTGGTTTGCTTGCTGGGACAGGGTTGGCTGAAGCTTTCTTT. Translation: CASGLLAGTGLAEAFF. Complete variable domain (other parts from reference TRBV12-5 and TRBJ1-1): DARVTQTPRHKVTEMGQEVTMRCQPILGHNTVFWYRQTMMQGLELLAYFRNRAPLDDSGMPKDRFSAEMPDATLATLKIQPSEPRDSAVYFCASGLLAGTGLAEAFFGQGTRLTVV.

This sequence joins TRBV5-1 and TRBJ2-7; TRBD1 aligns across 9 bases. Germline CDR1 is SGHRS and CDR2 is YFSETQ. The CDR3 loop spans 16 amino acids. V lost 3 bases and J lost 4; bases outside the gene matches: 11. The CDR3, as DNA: TGCGCCAGCAGCTCCCCAGCCGGGACAGGGAATTACGAGCAGTACTTC. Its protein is CASSSPAGTGNYEQYF.

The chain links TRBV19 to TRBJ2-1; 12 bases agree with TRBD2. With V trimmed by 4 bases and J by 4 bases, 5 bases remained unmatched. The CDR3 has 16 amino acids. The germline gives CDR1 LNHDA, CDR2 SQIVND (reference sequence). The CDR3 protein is CASSTASGRAYNEQFF. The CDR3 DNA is TGTGCCAGTAGTACGGCTAGCGGGAGGGCATACAATGAGCAGTTCTTC.

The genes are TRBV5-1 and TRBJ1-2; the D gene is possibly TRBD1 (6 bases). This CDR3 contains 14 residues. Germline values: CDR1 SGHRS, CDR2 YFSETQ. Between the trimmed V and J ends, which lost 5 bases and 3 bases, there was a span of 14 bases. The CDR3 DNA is TGCGCCAGCAGGCCTGGGGGCATAGACTATGGCTACACCTTC. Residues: CASRPGGIDYGYTF.

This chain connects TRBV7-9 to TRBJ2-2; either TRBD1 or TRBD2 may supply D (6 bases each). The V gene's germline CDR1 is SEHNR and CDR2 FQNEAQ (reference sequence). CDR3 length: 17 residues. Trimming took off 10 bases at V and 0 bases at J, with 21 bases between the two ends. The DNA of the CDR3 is TGTGCCACCCCCCAGGGGCCTAGCGAAGCGAACACCGGGGAGCTGTTTTTT. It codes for CATPQGPSEANTGELFF.

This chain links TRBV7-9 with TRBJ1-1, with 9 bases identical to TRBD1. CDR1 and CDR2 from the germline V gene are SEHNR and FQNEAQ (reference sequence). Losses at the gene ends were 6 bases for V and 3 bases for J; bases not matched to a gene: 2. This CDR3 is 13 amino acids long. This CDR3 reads CASRGDRDTEAFF. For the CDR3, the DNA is TGTGCCAGCAGGGGGGACAGGGACACTGAAGCTTTCTTT. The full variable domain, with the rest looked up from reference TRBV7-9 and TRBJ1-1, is DTGVSQNPRHKITKRGQNVTFRCDPISEHNRLYWYRQTLGQGPEFLTYFQNEAQLEKSRLLSDRFSAERPKGSFSTLEIQRTEQGDSAMYLCASRGDRDTEAFFGQGTRLTVV.

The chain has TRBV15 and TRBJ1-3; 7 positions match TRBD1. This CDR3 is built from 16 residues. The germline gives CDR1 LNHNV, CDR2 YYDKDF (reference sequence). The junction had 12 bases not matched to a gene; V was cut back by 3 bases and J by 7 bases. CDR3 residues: CATSRRQGPFRNTIYF. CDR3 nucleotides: TGTGCCACCAGCAGGAGACAGGGTCCCTTCCGGAACACCATATATTTT.

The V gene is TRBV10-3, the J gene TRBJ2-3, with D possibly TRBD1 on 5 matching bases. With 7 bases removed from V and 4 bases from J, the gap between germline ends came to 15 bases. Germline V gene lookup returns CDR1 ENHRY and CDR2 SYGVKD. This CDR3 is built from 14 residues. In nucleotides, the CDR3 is TGTGCCATCAAGCGTGGCAGGGAAGCAGATACGCAGTATTTT. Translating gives CAIKRGREADTQYF.

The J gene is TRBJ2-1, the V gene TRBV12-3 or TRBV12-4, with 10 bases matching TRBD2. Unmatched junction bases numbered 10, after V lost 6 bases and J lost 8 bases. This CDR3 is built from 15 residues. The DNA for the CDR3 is TGTGCCAGCAGGGTAGGGCTAGCGGGGGTCCATGAGCAGTTCTTC. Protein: CASRVGLAGVHEQFF.

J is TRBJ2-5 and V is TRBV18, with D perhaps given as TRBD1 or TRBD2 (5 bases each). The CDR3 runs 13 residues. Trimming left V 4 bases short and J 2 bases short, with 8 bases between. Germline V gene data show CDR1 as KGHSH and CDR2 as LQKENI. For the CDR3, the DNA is TGTGCCAGCTCACAGTGGGGGCAAGAGACCCAGTACTTC. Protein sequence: CASSQWGQETQYF.

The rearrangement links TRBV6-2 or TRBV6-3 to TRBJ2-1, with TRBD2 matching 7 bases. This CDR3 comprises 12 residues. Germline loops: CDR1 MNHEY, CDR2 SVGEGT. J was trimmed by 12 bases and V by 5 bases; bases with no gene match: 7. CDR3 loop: CASSPSREGQFF. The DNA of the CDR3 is TGTGCCAGCAGTCCATCCAGGGAGGGGCAGTTCTTC.

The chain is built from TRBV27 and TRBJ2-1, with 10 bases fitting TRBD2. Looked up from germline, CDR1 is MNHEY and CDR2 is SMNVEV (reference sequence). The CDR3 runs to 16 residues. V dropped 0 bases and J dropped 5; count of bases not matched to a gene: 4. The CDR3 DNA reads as TGTGCCAGCAGTTTATCAGCGGGAGGGCCTCACAATGAGCAGTTCTTC. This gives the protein CASSLSAGGPHNEQFF.

For the CDR3, the DNA is TGTGCCAGCAGGGTAGAGCGGGATTACTCCTACAATGAGCAGTTCTTC. Residues: CASRVERDYSYNEQFF. This chain uses TRBV28 with TRBJ2-1; 7 nucleotides match TRBD2. The CDR3 has 16 amino acids. V lost 6 bases, J lost 0 bases, and 8 bases stayed unmatched. CDR1 is MDHEN and CDR2 is SYDVKM in the germline V gene.

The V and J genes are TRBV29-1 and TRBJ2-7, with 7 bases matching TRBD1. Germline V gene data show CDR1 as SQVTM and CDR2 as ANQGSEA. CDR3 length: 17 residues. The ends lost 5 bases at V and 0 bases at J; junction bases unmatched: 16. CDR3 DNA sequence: TGCAGCGTTTCCCTCCATTCGACGGGACAGAGCTCCTACGAGCAGTACTTC. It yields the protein CSVSLHSTGQSSYEQYF.

As DNA, the CDR3 is TGTGCCAGCAGCGCCCCACTAGCGGGAGTGGCGGATACGCAGTATTTT. Its translation: CASSAPLAGVADTQYF. J is TRBJ2-3 and V is TRBV9; TRBD2 aligns across 11 bases. The V and J ends lost 3 bases and 6 bases, in that order; junction bases with no gene match: 9. Germline values: CDR1 SGDLS, CDR2 YYNGEE. CDR3 length: 16 amino acids. Full variable domain (remainder filled in from reference TRBV9 and TRBJ2-3): DSGVTQTPKHLITATGQRVTLRCSPRSGDLSVYWYQQSLDQGLQFLIQYYNGEERAKGNILERFSAQQFPDLHSELNLSSLELGDSALYFCASSAPLAGVADTQYFGPGTRLTVL.

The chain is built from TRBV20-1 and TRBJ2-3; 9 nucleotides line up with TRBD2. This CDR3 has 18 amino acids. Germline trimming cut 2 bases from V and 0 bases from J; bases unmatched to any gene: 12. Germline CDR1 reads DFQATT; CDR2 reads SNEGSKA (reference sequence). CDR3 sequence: CSARFSGSPLPSTDTQYF. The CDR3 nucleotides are TGCAGTGCTAGATTTAGCGGGAGCCCTCTGCCCAGCACAGATACGCAGTATTTT.

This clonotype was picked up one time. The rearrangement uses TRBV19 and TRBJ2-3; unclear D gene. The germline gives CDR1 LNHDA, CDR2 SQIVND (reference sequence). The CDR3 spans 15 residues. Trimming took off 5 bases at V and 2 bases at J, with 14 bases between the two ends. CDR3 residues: CASSPAAQITDTQYF. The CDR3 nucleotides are TGTGCCAGTAGTCCAGCAGCTCAGATCACAGATACGCAGTATTTT.

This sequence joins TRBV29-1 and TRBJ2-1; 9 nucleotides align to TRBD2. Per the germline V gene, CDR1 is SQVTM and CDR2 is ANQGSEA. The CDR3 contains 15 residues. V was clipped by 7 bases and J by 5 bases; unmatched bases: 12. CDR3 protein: CSEGEGLACHNEQFF. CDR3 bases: TGCAGCGAGGGGGAAGGACTAGCGTGCCACAATGAGCAGTTCTTC.

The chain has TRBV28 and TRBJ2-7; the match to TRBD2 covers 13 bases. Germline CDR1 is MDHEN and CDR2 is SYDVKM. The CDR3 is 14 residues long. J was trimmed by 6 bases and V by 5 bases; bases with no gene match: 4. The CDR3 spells CASSRTSGRAEQYF. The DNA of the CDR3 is TGTGCCAGCAGTCGTACTAGCGGGAGGGCCGAGCAGTACTTC.

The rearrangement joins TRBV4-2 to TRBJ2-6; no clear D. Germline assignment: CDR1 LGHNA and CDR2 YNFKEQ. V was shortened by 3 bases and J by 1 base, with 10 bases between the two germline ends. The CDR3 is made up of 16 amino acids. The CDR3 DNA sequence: TGTGCCAGCAGCCAGAACCAGGATTCTGGGGCCAACGTCCTGACTTTC. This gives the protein CASSQNQDSGANVLTF.

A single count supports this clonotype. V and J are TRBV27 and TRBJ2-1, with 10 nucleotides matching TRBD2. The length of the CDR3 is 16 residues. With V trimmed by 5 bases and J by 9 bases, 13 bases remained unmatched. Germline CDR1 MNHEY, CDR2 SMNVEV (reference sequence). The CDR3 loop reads CASSPLSSGGAGEQFF. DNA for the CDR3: TGTGCCAGCAGTCCCCTGTCGAGCGGGGGGGCGGGTGAGCAGTTCTTC.

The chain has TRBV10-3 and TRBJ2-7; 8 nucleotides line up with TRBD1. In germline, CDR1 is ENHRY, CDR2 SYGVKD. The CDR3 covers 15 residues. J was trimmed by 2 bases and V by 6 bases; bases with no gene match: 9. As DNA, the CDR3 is TGTGCCATCAGCCCGGGACAGGCCAATCCCTACGAGCAGTACTTC. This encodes CAISPGQANPYEQYF.

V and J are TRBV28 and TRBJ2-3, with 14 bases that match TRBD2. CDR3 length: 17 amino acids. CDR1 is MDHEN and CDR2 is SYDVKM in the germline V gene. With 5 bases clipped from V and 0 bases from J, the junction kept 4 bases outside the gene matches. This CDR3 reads CASSPWTSGGSTDTQYF. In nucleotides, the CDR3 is TGTGCCAGCAGTCCGTGGACTAGCGGGGGGAGCACAGATACGCAGTATTTT.

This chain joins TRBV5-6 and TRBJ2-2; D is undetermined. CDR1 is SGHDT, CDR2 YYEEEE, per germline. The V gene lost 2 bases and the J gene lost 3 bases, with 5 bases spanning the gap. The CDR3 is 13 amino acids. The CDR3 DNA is TGTGCCAGCAGCTTTGAGGACACCGGGGAGCTGTTTTTT. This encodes CASSFEDTGELFF.

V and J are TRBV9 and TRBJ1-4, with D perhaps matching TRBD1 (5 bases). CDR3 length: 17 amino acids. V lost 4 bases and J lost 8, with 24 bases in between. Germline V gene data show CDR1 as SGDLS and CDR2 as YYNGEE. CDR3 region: CASSLDGAGSAAEKLFF. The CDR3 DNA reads TGTGCCAGCAGCCTAGATGGCGCAGGGTCGGCAGCCGAAAAACTGTTTTTT.